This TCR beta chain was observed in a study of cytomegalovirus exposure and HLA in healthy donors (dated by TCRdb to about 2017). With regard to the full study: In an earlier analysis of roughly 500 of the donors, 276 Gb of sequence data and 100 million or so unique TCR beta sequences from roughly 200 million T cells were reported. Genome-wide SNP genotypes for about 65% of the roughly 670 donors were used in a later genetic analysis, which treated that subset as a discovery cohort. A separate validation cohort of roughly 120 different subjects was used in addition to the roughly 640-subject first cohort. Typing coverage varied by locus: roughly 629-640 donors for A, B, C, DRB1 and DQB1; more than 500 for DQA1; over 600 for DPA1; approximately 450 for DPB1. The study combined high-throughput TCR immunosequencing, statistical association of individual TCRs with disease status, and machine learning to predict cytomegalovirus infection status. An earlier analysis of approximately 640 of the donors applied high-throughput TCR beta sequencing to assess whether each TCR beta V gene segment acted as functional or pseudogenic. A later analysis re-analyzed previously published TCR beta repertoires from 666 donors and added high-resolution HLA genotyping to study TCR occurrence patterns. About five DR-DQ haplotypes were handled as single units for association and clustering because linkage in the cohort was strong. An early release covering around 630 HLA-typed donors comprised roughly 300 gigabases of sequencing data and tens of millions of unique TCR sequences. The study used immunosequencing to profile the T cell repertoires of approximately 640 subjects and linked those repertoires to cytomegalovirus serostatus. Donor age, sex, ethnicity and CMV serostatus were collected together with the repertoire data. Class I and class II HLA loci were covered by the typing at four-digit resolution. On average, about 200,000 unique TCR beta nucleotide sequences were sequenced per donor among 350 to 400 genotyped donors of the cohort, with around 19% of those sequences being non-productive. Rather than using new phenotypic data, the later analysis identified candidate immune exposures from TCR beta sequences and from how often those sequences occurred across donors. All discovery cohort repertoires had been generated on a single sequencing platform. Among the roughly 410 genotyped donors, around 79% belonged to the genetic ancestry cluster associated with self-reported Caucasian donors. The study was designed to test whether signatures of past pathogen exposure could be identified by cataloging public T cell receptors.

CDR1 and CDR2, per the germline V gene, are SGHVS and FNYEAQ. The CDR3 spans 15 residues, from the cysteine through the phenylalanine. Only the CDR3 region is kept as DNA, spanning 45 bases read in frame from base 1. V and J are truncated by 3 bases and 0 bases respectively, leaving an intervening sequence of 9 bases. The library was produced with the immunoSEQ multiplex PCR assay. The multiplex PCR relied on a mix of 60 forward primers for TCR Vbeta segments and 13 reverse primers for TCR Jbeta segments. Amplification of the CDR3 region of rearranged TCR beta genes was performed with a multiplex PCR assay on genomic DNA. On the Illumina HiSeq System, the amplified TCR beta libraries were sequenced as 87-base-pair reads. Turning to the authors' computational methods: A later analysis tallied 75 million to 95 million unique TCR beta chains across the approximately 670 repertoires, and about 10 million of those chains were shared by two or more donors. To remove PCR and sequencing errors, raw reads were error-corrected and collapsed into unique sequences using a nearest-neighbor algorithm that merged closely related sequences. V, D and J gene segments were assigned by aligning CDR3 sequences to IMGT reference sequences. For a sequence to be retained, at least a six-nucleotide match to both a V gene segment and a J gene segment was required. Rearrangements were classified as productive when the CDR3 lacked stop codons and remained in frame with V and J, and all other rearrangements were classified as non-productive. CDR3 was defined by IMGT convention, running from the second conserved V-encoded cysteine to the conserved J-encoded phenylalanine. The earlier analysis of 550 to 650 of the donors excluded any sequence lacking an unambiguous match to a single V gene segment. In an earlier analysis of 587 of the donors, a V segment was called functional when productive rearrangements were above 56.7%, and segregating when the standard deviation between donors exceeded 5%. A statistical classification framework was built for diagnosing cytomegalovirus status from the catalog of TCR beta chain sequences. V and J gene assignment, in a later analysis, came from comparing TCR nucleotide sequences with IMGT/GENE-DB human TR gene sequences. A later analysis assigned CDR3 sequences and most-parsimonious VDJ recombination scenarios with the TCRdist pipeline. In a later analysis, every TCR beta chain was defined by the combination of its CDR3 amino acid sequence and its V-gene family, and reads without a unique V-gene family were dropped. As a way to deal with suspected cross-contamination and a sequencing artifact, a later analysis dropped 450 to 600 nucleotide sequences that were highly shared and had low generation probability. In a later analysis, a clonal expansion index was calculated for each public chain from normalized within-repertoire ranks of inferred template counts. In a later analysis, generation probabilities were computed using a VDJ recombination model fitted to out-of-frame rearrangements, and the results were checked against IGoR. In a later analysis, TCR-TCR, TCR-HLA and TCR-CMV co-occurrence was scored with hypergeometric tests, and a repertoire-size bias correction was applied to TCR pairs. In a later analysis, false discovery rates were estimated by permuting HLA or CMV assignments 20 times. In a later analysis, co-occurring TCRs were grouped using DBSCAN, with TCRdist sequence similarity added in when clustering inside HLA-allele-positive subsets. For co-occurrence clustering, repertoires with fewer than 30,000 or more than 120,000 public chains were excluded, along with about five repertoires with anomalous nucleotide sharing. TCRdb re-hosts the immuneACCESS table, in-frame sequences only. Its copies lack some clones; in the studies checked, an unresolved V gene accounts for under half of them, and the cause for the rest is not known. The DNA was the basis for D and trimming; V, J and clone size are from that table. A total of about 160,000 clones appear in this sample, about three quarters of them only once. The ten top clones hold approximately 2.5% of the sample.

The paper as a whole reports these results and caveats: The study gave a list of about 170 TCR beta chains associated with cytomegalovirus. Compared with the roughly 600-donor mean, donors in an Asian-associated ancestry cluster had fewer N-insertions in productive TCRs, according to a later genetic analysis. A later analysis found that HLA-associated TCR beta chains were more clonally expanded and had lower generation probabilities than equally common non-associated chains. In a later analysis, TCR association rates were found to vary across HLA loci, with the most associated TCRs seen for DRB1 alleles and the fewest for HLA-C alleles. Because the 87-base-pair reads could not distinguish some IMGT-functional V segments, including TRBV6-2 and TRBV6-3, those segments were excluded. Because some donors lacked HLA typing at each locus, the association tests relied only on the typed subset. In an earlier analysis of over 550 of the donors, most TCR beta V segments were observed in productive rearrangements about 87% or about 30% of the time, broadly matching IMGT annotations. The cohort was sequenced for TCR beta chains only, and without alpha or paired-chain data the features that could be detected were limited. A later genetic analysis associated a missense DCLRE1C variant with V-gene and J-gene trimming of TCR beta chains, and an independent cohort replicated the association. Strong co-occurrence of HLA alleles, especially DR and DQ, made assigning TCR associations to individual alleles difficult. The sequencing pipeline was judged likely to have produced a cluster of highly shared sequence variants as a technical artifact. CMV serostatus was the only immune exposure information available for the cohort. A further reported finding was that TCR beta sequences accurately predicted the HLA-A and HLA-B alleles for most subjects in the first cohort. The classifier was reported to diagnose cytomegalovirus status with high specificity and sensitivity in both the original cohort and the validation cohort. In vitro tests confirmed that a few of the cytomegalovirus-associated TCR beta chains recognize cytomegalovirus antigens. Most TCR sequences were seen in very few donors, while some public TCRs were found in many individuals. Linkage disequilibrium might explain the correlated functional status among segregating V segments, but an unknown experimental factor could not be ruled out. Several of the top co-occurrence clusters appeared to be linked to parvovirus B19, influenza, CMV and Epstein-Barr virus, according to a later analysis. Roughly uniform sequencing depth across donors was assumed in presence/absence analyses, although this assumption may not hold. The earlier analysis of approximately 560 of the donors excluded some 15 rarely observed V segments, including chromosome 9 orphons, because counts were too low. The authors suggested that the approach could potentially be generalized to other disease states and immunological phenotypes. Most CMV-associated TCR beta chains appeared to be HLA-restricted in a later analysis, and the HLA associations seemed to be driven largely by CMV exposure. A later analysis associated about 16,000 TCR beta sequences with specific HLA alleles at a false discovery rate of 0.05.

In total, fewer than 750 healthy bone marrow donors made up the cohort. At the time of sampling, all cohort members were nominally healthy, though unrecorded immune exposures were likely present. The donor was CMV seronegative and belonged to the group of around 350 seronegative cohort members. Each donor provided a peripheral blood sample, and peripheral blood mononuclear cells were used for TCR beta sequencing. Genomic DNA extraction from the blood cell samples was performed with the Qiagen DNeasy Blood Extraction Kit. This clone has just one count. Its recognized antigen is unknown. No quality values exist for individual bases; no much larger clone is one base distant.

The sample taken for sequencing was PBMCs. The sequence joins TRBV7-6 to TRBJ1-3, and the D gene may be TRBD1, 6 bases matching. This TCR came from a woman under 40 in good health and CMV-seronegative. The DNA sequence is TGTGCCAGCAGCTTCGGACAGACCTCTGGAAACACCATATATTTT. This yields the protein CASSFGQTSGNTIYF.